Listed below are T cell receptor beta chains from one sample, sequenced in a study of regulatory T cells in long-lasting Graves disease. TCRdb independently ran MiXCR on the multiplex PCR reads; one entry per CDR3 protein. The table shows 450,000 to 600,000 distinct CDR3 sequences, with roughly 14% occurring only once. The same specimen was also included in a second study, on T cells in Graves' hyperthyroidism and ophthalmopathy.

Sample: peripheral blood mononuclear cells (PBMCs), taken at new diagnosis, from a patient treated with antithyroid drugs. The receptors here all came from a man aged 25 to 40 with Graves disease. Each CDR3 is given with its conserved first and last residue. The D gene is left open where the match is weak. The size entry is marked missing in some rows and otherwise reads once, few, many or a size class.

J,size,D,V,CDR3,DNA
TRBJ1-5,many,TRBD1,TRBV11-2,CASRGQGASQPQHF,TGTGCCAGTCGGGGACAGGGGGCAAGTCAGCCCCAGCATTTT
TRBJ2-2,.,.,TRBV9,CASSNRQLNTGELFF,TGTGCCAGCAGCAATCGACAGCTGAACACCGGGGAGCTGTTTTTT
TRBJ2-3,.,TRBD2,TRBV7-6,CASSLRGGRSTDTQYF,TGTGCCAGCAGCTTAAGGGGCGGGAGGAGCACAGATACGCAGTATTTT
TRBJ2-3,few,.,TRBV24-1,CATSFTGGADTQYF,TGTGCCACCAGTTTCACAGGCGGGGCAGATACGCAGTATTTT
TRBJ1-2,.,.,TRBV3-1,CASSQGGYSGGYTF,TGTGCCAGCAGCCAAGGCGGGTACTCGGGCGGCTACACCTTC
TRBJ1-2,many,.,TRBV29-1,CSVGTGRANYGYTF,TGCAGCGTTGGGACCGGAAGAGCTAACTATGGCTACACCTTC
TRBJ2-5,many,TRBD1,TRBV20-1,CSADTGGETQYF,TGCAGTGCGGACACAGGGGGGGAGACCCAGTACTTC
TRBJ1-2,many,.,TRBV5-1,CASSRDDSSYGYTF,TGCGCCAGCAGCAGAGACGACTCGTCCTATGGCTACACCTTC
TRBJ1-2,many,.,TRBV30,CAWSEGRDRGYTF,TGTGCCTGGAGTGAGGGCAGGGATCGCGGCTACACCTTC
TRBJ2-7,few,TRBD2,TRBV27,CASSLRLAGNYEQYF,TGTGCCAGCAGTTTGAGACTAGCGGGAAACTACGAGCAGTACTTC
TRBJ2-7,many,TRBD2,TRBV20-1,CSANPGGAGLGQYF,TGCAGTGCTAACCCGGGGGGAGCGGGGTTAGGGCAGTACTTC
TRBJ2-7,many,TRBD2,TRBV10-1,CASSENLGTSGRNEQYF,TGCGCCAGCAGTGAGAACCTTGGGACTAGCGGGAGGAACGAGCAGTACTTC
TRBJ2-5,many,TRBD1,TRBV29-1,CSVGAWEPGQQETQYF,TGCAGCGTTGGGGCCTGGGAGCCGGGACAGCAAGAGACCCAGTACTTC
TRBJ1-1,.,.,TRBV4-1,CASSQVDAGATEAFF,TGCGCCAGCAGCCAAGTCGACGCGGGGGCCACTGAAGCTTTCTTT
TRBJ1-6,many,.,TRBV11-2,CASNHFRVGRNSSLHF,TGTGCCAGCAATCATTTCCGGGTTGGGCGGAATTCATCCCTCCACTTT
TRBJ2-1,many,.,TRBV5-1,CASSLDTGRGQFF,TGCGCCAGCAGCTTGGACACAGGTCGCGGGCAGTTCTTC
TRBJ1-5,many,.,TRBV20-1,CSAVNSNQPQHF,TGCAGTGCGGTGAATAGCAATCAGCCCCAGCATTTT
TRBJ2-7,many,.,TRBV6-5,CASSYSNSYSYEQYF,TGTGCCAGCAGTTACTCGAACAGTTACTCCTACGAGCAGTACTTC
TRBJ2-5,many,TRBD2,TRBV11-2,CASSLTSGRLQETQYF,TGTGCCAGCAGCTTGACTAGCGGGAGGTTACAAGAGACCCAGTACTTC
TRBJ2-3,many,TRBD2,TRBV5-1,CASSLLEAGSTDTQYF,TGCGCCAGCAGCTTGTTGGAAGCGGGAAGCACAGATACGCAGTATTTT
TRBJ2-7,many,.,TRBV11-1,CASSLRMGGDEQYF,TGTGCCAGCAGCTTACGCATGGGAGGAGACGAGCAGTACTTC
TRBJ1-2,.,.,TRBV29-1,CSVESSITKGGYTF,TGCAGCGTTGAATCCTCAATTACAAAGGGGGGCTACACCTTC
TRBJ2-2,.,.,TRBV3-1,CASSQGGQTTGELFF,TGTGCCAGCAGCCAGGGTGGACAGACCACCGGGGAGCTGTTTTTT
TRBJ2-1,few,TRBD2,TRBV3-1,CASSQVGTSGRFDEQFF,TGTGCCAGCAGCCAAGTTGGGACTAGCGGGAGGTTCGATGAGCAGTTCTTC
TRBJ1-1,.,.,TRBV12-3/TRBV12-4,CASSSEGMRGNTEAFF,TGTGCCAGCAGCTCCGAGGGGATGAGGGGCAACACTGAAGCTTTCTTT
TRBJ1-2,many,.,TRBV27,CASSLLGEGYTF,TGTGCCAGCAGCTTACTCGGGGAAGGCTACACCTTC
TRBJ2-7,.,TRBD2,TRBV11-2,CASRSSSGGGYEQYF,TGTGCCAGCAGATCCTCTAGCGGGGGAGGATACGAGCAGTACTTC